This T cell receptor (beta chain) originates from a study of blood T cell repertoires in COVID-19. Study-level background: PBMCs, B-cell-depleted T cells, or T cells provided the cDNA or gDNA that made up the material.

As handled by the study authors: Nucleated cell counts were estimated from reference gene primer amplification. The assay was immunoSEQ multiplex PCR, and TCRdb's table has in-frame clones only and misses some. That table gives V, J and clone size, and the DNA gave D and trimming. This sample has about 190,000 clones, with approximately 84% found just once. The V segment lost 4 bases and the J segment 0 bases; nucleotides outside the gene matches: 3. Germline V CDR1 and CDR2: SGHRS, YFSETQ. This CDR3 contains 15 residues. The TCR sequence derives from a woman aged 70-85 years with active or convalescent COVID-19. The rearrangement links TRBV5-1 to TRBJ2-3; 9 bases are a match to TRBD2. Sequencing was done on a sample of peripheral blood. CDR3 sequence (DNA): TGCGCCAGCAGCCTAGCGGGGTTAAGCACAGATACGCAGTATTTT. Protein sequence: CASSLAGLSTDTQYF.